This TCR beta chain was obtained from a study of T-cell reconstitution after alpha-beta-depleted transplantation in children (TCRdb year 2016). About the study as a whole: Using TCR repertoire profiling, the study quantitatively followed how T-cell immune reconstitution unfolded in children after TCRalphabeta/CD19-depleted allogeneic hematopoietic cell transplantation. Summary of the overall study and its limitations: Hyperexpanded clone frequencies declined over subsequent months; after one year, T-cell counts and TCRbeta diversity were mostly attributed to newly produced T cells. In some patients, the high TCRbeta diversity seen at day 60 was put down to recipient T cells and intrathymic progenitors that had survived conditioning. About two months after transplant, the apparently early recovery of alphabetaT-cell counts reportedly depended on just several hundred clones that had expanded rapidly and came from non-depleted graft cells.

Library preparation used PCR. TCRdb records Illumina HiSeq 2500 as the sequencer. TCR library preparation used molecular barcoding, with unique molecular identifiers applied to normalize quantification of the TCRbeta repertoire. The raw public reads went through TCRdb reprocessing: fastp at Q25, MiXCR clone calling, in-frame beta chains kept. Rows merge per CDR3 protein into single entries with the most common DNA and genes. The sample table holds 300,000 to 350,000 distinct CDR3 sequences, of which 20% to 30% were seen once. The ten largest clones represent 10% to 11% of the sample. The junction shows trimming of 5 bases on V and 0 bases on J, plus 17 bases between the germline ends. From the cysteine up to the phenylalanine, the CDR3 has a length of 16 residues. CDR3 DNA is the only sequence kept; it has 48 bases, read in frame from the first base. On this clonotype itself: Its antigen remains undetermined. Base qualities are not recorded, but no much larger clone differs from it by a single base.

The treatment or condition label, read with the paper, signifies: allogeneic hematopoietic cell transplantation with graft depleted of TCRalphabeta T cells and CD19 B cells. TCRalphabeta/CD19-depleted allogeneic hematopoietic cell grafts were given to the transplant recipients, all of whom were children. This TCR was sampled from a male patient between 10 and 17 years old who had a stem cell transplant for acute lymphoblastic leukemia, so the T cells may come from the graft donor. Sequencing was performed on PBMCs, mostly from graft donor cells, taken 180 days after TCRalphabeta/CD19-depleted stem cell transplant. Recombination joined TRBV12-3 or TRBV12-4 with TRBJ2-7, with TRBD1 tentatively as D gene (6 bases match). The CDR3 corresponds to CASSKTQGAPSYEQYF. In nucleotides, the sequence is TGTGCCAGCAGTAAAACACAGGGAGCCCCCTCCTACGAGCAGTACTTC.